The clone carrying this TCR beta chain was recorded at least ten times. Antigen specificity is unknown. V trimming: 0 bases; J trimming: 3 bases; junction bases outside the gene matches: 11. In germline, CDR1 is MNHEY, CDR2 SVGAGI. CDR3 length: 18 residues. The record originates from a study of T cell repertoires in cytomegalovirus infection. The overall study: Well-studied HLA-B-restricted CMV epitopes were used in the study alongside recently identified HLA-C-restricted ones. Findings and caveats of the study: HLA-C-restricted CMV-specific TCR beta clonotypes were dominant in the ex vivo response.

Each CDR3 protein gets one entry after TCRdb re-called the reads with MiXCR. This table has around 300,000 distinct CDR3 sequences, 22% appearing once. This sequence was found in a human donor in good health (CMV status not recorded). Some clones in this sample may be carry-over from other donors' samples. Sequencing was performed on cultured PBMCs, taken from culture after CMV antigen stimulation. The chain couples TRBV6-5 to TRBJ2-3; 8 bases agree with TRBD2. CDR3 loop: CASSYSGAGGQWTDTQYF. The CDR3, as DNA: TGTGCCAGCAGTTACTCGGGTGCGGGGGGCCAATGGACAGATACGCAGTATTTT.